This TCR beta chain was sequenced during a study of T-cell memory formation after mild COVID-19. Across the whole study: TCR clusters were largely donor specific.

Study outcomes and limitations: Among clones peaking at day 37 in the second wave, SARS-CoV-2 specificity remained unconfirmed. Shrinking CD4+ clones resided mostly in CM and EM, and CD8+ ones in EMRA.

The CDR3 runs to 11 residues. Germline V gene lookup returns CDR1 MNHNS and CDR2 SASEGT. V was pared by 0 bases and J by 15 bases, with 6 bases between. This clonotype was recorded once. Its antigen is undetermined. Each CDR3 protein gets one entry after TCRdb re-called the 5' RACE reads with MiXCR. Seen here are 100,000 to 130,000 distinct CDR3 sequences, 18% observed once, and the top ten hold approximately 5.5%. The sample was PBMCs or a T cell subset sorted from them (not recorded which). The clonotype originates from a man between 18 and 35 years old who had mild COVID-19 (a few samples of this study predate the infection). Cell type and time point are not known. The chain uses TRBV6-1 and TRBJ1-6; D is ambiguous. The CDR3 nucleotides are TGTGCCAGCAGTGAAGCTTCGGACCTCCACTTT. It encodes CASSEASDLHF.